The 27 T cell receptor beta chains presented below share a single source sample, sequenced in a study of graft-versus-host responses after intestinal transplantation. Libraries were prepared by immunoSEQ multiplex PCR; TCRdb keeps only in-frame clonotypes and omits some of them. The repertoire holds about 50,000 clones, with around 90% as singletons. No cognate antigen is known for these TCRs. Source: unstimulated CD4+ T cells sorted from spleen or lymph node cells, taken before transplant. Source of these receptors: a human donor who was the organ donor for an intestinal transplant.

The CDR3 DNA reads as TGTGCCAGCAGCTTGGTTGGATACGAGCAGTACTTC. Its protein is CASSLVGYEQYF. This chain connects TRBV5-5 to TRBJ2-5, with unresolved D. The DNA end is more similar to TRBJ2-7, so the J call may be wrong. CDR3 size: 12 residues. Germline assignment: CDR1 SGHKS and CDR2 YYEKEE (reference sequence).

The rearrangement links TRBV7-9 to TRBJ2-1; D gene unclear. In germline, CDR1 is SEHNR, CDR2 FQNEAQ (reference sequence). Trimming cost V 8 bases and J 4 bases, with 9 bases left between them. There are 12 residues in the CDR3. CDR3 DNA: TGTGCCAGCCGTGGCGGTTACAATGAGCAGTTCTTC. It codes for CASRGGYNEQFF.

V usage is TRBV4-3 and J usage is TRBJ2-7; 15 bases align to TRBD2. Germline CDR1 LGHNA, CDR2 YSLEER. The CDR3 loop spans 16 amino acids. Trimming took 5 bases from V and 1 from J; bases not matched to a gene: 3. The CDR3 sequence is CASSIGLAGGSYEQYF. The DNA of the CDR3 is TGCGCCAGCAGCATCGGACTAGCGGGAGGGTCCTACGAGCAGTACTTC.

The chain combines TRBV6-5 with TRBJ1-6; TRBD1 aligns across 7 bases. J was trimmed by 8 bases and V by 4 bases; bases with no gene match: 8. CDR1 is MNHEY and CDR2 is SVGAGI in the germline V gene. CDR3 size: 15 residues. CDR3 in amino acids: CASSFSGGSDSPLHF. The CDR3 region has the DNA TGTGCCAGCAGTTTTTCAGGGGGATCGGATTCACCCCTCCACTTT.

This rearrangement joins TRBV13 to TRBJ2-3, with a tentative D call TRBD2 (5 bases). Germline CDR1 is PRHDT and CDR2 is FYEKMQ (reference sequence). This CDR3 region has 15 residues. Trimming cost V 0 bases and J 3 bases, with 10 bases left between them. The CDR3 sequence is CASSLGTGRTDTQYF. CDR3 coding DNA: TGTGCCAGCAGCTTAGGAACGGGAAGGACAGATACGCAGTATTTT.

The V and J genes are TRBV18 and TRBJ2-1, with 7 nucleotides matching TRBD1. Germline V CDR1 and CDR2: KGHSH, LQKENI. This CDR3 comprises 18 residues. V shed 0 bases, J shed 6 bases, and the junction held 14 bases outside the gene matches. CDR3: CASSPPSTDRVRVNEQFF. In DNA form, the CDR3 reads TGTGCCAGCTCACCACCGTCGACAGACAGGGTGAGGGTCAATGAGCAGTTCTTC.

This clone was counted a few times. CDR3 residues: CASSPPGTNEQYF. The CDR3 DNA follows: TGTGCCAGCAGCCCCCCCGGGACAAACGAGCAGTACTTC. The chain carries TRBV28 and TRBJ2-7; tentatively, D is TRBD1 (6 bases). In germline, CDR1 is MDHEN, CDR2 SYDVKM. V shed 6 bases and J shed 5 bases, with 14 bases lying between them. The CDR3 covers 13 residues. The full variable domain, completed using reference TRBV28 and TRBJ2-7, is DVKVTQSSRYLVKRTGEKVFLECVQDMDHENMFWYRQDPGLGLRLIYFSYDVKMKEKGDIPEGYSVSREKKERFSLILESASTNQTSMYLCASSPPGTNEQYFGPGTRLTVT.

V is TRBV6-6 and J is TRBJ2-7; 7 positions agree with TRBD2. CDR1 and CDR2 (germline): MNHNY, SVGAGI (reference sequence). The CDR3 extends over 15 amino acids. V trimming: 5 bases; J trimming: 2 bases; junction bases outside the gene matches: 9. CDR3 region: CASSAPGGLAYEQYF. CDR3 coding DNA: TGTGCCAGCAGTGCCCCCGGTGGACTAGCCTACGAGCAGTACTTC.

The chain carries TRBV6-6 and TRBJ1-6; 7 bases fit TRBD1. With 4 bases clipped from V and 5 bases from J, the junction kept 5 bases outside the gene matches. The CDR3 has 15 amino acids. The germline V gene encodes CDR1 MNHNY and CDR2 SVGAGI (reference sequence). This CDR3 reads CASSLQGPNNSPLHF. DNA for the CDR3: TGTGCCAGCAGTTTACAGGGGCCCAATAATTCACCCCTCCACTTT.

This chain's CDR3 is CASSPLRYSGSGSTDTQYF. The CDR3 DNA is TGCGCCAGCAGCCCCCTGAGGTATAGCGGGAGTGGAAGCACAGATACGCAGTATTTT. The rearrangement links TRBV4-1 to TRBJ2-3; TRBD2 aligns across 9 bases. Germline assignment: CDR1 MGHRA and CDR2 YSYEKL. V lost 4 bases, J lost 0 bases, and 14 bases stayed unmatched. The CDR3 consists of 19 residues.

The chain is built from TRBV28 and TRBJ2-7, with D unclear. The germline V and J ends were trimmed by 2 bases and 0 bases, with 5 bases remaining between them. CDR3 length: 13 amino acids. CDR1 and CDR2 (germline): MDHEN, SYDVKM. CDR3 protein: CASSLGNSYEQYF. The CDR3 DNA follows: TGTGCCAGCAGTTTAGGCAACTCCTACGAGCAGTACTTC. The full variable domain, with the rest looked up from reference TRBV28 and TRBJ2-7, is DVKVTQSSRYLVKRTGEKVFLECVQDMDHENMFWYRQDPGLGLRLIYFSYDVKMKEKGDIPEGYSVSREKKERFSLILESASTNQTSMYLCASSLGNSYEQYFGPGTRLTVT.

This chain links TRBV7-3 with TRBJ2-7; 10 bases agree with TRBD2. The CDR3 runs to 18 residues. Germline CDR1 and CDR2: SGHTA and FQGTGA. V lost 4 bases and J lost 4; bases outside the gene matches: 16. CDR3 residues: CASSYGLAEEVFGYEQYF. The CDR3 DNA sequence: TGTGCCAGCAGCTACGGACTAGCGGAGGAGGTGTTTGGTTACGAGCAGTACTTC.

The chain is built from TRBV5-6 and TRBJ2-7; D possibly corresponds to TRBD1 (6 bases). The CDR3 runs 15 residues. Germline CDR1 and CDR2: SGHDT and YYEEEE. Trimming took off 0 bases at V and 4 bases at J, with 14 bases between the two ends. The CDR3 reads CASSLASGASYEQYF. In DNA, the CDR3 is TGTGCCAGCAGCTTGGCTTCAGGGGCGTCGTACGAGCAGTACTTC.

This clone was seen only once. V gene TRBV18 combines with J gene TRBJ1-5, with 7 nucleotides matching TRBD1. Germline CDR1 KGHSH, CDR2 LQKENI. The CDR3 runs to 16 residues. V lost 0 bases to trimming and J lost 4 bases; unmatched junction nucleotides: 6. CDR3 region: CASSPPGGQLNQPQHF. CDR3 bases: TGTGCCAGCTCACCACCGGGGGGACAGCTTAATCAGCCCCAGCATTTT.

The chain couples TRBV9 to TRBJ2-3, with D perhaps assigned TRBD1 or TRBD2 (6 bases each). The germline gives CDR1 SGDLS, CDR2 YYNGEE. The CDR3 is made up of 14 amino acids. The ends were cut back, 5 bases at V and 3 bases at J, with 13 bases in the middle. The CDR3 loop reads CASSLTGRTDTQYF. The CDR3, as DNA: TGTGCCAGCAGTTTAACAGGGAGGACAGATACGCAGTATTTT.

CDR3 residues: CASSSPGLASHEQFF. The CDR3 nucleotides are TGTGCCAGCAGTTCGCCGGGACTAGCTAGCCATGAGCAGTTCTTC. The V gene is TRBV27, the J gene TRBJ2-1, with 9 bases that match TRBD2. Germline V lookup: CDR1 MNHEY, CDR2 SMNVEV (reference sequence). CDR3 length: 15 amino acids. Losses at the gene ends were 4 bases for V and 8 bases for J; bases not matched to a gene: 9.

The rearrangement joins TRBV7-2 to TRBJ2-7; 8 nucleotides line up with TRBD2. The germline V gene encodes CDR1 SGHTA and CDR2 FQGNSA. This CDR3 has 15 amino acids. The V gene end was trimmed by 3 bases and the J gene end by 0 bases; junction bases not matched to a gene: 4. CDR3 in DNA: TGTGCCAGCAGCTTCGTGGCGGGAGGCTCCTACGAGCAGTACTTC. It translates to CASSFVAGGSYEQYF. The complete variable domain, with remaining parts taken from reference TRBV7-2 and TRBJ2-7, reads GAGVSQSPSNKVTEKGKDVELRCDPISGHTALYWYRQSLGQGLEFLIYFQGNSAPDKSGLPSDRFSAERTGGSVSTLTIQRTQQEDSAVYLCASSFVAGGSYEQYFGPGTRLTVT.

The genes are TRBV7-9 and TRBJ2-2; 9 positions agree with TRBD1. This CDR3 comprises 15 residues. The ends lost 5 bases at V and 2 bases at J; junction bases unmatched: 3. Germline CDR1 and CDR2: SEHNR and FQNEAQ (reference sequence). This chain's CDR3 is CASSLGQGNTGELFF. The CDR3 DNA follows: TGTGCCAGCAGCCTGGGACAGGGCAACACCGGGGAGCTGTTTTTT.

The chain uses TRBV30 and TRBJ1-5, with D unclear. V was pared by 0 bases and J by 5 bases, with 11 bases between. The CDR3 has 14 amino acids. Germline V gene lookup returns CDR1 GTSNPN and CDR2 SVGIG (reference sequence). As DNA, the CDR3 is TGTGCCTGGAGTGTTGGACTGCCAGATCAGCCCCAGCATTTT. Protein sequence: CAWSVGLPDQPQHF. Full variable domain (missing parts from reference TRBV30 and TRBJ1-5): SQTIHQWPATLVQPVGSPLSLECTVEGTSNPNLYWYRQAAGRGLQLLFYSVGIGQISSEVPQNLSASRPQDRQFILSSKKLLLSDSGFYLCAWSVGLPDQPQHFGDGTRLSIL.

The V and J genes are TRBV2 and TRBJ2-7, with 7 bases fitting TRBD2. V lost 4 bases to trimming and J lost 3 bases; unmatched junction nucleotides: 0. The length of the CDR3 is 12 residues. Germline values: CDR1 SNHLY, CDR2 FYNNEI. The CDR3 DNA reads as TGTGCCAGCAGTGGGACTAGCTACGAGCAGTACTTC. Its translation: CASSGTSYEQYF.

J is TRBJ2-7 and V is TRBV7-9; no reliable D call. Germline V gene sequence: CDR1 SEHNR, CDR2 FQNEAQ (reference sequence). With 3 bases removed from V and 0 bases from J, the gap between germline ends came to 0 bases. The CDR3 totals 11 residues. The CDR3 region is CASSFSYEQYF. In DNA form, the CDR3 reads TGTGCCAGCAGCTTCTCCTACGAGCAGTACTTC.

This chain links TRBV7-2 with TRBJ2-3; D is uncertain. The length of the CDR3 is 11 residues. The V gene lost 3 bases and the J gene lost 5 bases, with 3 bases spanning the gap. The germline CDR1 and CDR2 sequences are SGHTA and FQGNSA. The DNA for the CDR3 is TGTGCCAGCAGCTTCAGAGATACGCAGTATTTT. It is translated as CASSFRDTQYF.

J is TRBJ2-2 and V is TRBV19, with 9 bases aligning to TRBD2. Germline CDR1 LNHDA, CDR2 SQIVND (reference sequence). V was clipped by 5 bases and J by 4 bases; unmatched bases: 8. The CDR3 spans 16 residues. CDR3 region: CASSPLAGVATGELFF. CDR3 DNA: TGTGCCAGTAGTCCCTTAGCGGGAGTGGCCACCGGGGAGCTGTTTTTT.

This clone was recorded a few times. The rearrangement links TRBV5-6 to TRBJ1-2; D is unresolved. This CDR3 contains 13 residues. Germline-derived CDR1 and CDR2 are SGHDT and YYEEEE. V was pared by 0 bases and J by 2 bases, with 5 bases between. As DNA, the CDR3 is TGTGCCAGCAGCTTGGCCGGGAACTATGGCTACACCTTC. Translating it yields CASSLAGNYGYTF.

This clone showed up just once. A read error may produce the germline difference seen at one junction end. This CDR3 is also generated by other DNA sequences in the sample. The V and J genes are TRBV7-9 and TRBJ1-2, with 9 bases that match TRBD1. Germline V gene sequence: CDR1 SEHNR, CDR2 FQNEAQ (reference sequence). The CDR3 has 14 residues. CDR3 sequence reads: CASSLGQGDYGYTF. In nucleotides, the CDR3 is TGTGCCAGCAGCTTAGGACAGGGGGACTATGGTTACACCTTC.

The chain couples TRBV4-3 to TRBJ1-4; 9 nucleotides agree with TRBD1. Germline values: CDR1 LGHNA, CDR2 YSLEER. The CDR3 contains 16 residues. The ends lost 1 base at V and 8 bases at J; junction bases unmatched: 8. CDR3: CASSQVAGQGVEKLFF. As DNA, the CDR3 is TGCGCCAGCAGCCAAGTAGCGGGACAGGGAGTCGAAAAACTGTTTTTT.

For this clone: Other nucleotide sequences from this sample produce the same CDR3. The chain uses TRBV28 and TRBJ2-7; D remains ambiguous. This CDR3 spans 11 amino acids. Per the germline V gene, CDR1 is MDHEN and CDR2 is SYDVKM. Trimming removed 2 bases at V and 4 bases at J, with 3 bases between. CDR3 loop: CASSLRYEQYF. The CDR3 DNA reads TGTGCCAGCAGTTTACGATACGAGCAGTACTTC.